The T cell receptor (beta chain) described here comes from a study of cytomegalovirus exposure and HLA in healthy donors. Overall study: An early data release held tens of millions of unique TCRs from HLA-typed donors. Whole-study results and caveats: One later analysis reportedly identified an Asian-associated ancestry cluster that showed fewer N-insertions than the roughly 700-donor mean. In a later analysis, V- and J-gene trimming of beta chains associated with a DCLRE1C missense variant, replicated independently.

Germline CDR1 and CDR2: GTSNPN and SVGIG (reference sequence). V lost 0 bases and J 4 bases, leaving 22 bases between the germline ends. The CDR3 totals 19 residues. The PCR was carried out with 60 Vbeta primers and 13 Jbeta primers. Method: immunoSEQ multiplex PCR; TCRdb's copy keeps in-frame clones and lacks some. The sample has 65,000 to 85,000 clones; 65% to 80% are singletons. For this clone: As yet, its antigen is unknown.

What was sequenced was PBMCs. The TCR was taken from a male donor in good health and CMV-seropositive. The V call is TRBV30, the J call TRBJ2-6, with D possibly matching TRBD2 (5 bases). The CDR3 nucleotides read TGTGCCTGGAGTGTACGTGGACTCTTTGCCCTTCGGGGGGCCAACGTCCTGACTTTC. Amino acids: CAWSVRGLFALRGANVLTF.